This T cell receptor beta chain was found in a study of cytomegalovirus exposure and HLA in healthy donors. Findings and caveats of the study: V- and J-gene trimming of TCR beta was linked (in a later analysis) to a missense DCLRE1C variant.

Turning to this clone: Its specificity is unknown.

The donors were healthy bone marrow donors. It was with 60 Vbeta and 13 Jbeta primers that the PCR ran. Generated by immunoSEQ multiplex PCR, the TCRdb table keeps only in-frame clones and is missing some. The sample includes about 97,000 clones, about four fifths seen only once; the top ten take about 3.5%. Per germline, CDR1 MNHNY and CDR2 SVGAGI (reference sequence). The CDR3 runs 14 residues. The ends were cut back, 6 bases at V and 4 bases at J, with 13 bases in the middle. Sequencing was carried out using PBMCs. The V and J genes are TRBV6-6 and TRBJ1-5; TRBD1 might be the D (6 bases). This TCR was sampled from a male donor in good health and CMV-seropositive. Here the CDR3 reads CASSPGTPNQPQHF. The CDR3 DNA reads as TGTGCCAGCAGCCCCGGGACACCTAATCAGCCCCAGCATTTT.